One and the same sample provided the 31 T cell receptor beta chains below, sequenced in a study of blood T cell repertoires in COVID-19. TCRdb's copy holds only in-frame clones and misses some; the assay was immunoSEQ multiplex PCR. This table has 140,000 or so clones, roughly 80% appearing once. Material for sequencing was peripheral blood. Source of these receptors: a man over 45 with active or convalescent COVID-19.

The CDR3 DNA is TGTGCCAGCAGCTTATTAGCGGGAGGGCCTTACGAGCAGTACTTC. Amino acids: CASSLLAGGPYEQYF. The rearrangement uses TRBV7-9 and TRBJ2-7; 11 nucleotides agree with TRBD2. Germline CDR1 is SEHNR and CDR2 is FQNEAQ (reference sequence). This CDR3 has 15 residues. V lost 2 bases, J lost 4 bases, and 4 bases stayed unmatched.

This clone was seen more than once but under ten times. The chain recombines TRBV28 with TRBJ1-6; D gene unclear. Germline V CDR1 and CDR2: MDHEN, SYDVKM. The CDR3 consists of 13 residues. Trimming took 6 bases from V and 8 from J, leaving 11 bases between them. The DNA for the CDR3 is TGTGCCAGCAGCGCCACGGGTGATTCACCCCTCCACTTT. Amino acids: CASSATGDSPLHF.

This clone was observed a single time. J is TRBJ2-1 and V is TRBV13; no firm D call. The CDR3 loop spans 15 amino acids. Trimming pared 1 base from V and 4 bases from J, leaving 11 bases between. Germline CDR1 PRHDT, CDR2 FYEKMQ (reference sequence). CDR3 in amino acids: CASSLEVEAYNEQFF. The CDR3 bases are TGTGCCAGCAGCTTAGAGGTAGAGGCTTACAATGAGCAGTTCTTC.

This chain uses TRBV10-3 with TRBJ2-7; 7 bases map to TRBD1. In germline, CDR1 is ENHRY, CDR2 SYGVKD. This CDR3 contains 13 residues. V trimming: 5 bases; J trimming: 2 bases; junction bases outside the gene matches: 3. The CDR3 sequence: CAISPGQTYEQYF. The DNA of the CDR3 is TGTGCCATCAGTCCGGGACAGACCTACGAGCAGTACTTC.

Only a few counts were recorded for this clone. V is TRBV30 and J is TRBJ2-7, with 7 bases aligning to TRBD2. V shed 0 bases and J 2 bases; nucleotides not matched to a gene: 1. The germline CDR1 and CDR2 sequences are GTSNPN and SVGIG (reference sequence). CDR3 length equals 13 residues. The CDR3 loop reads CAWSVGGAYEQYF. In DNA form, the CDR3 reads TGTGCCTGGAGTGTTGGGGGGGCCTACGAGCAGTACTTC.

V gene TRBV5-1 combines with J gene TRBJ2-7, with 12 bases aligning to TRBD2. The CDR3 runs 15 residues. The V and J ends lost 4 bases and 5 bases, in that order; junction bases with no gene match: 7. Germline CDR1 reads SGHRS; CDR2 reads YFSETQ. Here the CDR3 DNA reads TGCGCCAGCAGCACTCGGACTAGCGGGATCGACGAGCAGTACTTC. Encoded protein: CASSTRTSGIDEQYF.

The chain carries TRBV9 and TRBJ2-1; D perhaps matches TRBD2 (5 bases). Germline V gene lookup returns CDR1 SGDLS and CDR2 YYNGEE. The CDR3 is 17 amino acids. Trimming removed 0 bases from V and 6 bases from J, with 19 bases in between. CDR3 coding DNA: TGTGCCAGCAGCGTAGCTAGGGCTAGCCGGTATCCCAATGAGCAGTTCTTC. As protein: CASSVARASRYPNEQFF. Drawing the rest from reference TRBV9 and TRBJ2-1, the complete variable domain is DSGVTQTPKHLITATGQRVTLRCSPRSGDLSVYWYQQSLDQGLQFLIQYYNGEERAKGNILERFSAQQFPDLHSELNLSSLELGDSALYFCASSVARASRYPNEQFFGPGTRLTVL.

In this sample, this clone turned up many times. The chain uses TRBV19 and TRBJ2-1; 9 nucleotides line up with TRBD2. Per germline, CDR1 LNHDA and CDR2 SQIVND (reference sequence). The CDR3 has 15 residues. The junction had 2 bases not matched to a gene; V was cut back by 3 bases and J by 2 bases. CDR3 in amino acids: CASSISGSPYNEQFF. The CDR3 DNA reads TGTGCCAGTAGTATTAGCGGGAGCCCCTACAATGAGCAGTTCTTC.

DNA for the CDR3: TGTGCCCTCCAGGGGGCTAATTCACCCCTCCACTTT. This codes for CALQGANSPLHF. The chain combines TRBV28 with TRBJ1-6, with 8 bases aligning to TRBD1. V was pared by 11 bases and J by 6 bases, with 3 bases of the junction left unmatched. The CDR3 runs to 12 residues. CDR1 and CDR2 (germline): MDHEN, SYDVKM.

This rearrangement joins TRBV3-1 (or the pseudogene TRBV3-2) to TRBJ2-7, with D perhaps matching TRBD1 (6 bases). CDR1 is LGHDT and CDR2 is YNNKEL in the germline V gene (reference sequence). The V end was cut by 1 base, the J end by 2 bases, with 15 bases between. This CDR3 has 16 residues. Here the CDR3 reads CASSQGYLAGAYEQYF. In nucleotides, the CDR3 is TGTGCCAGCAGCCAAGGGTATCTAGCAGGGGCCTACGAGCAGTACTTC.

The table lists this clone with a count of one. The chain recombines TRBV10-3 with TRBJ2-7, with 10 bases aligning to TRBD1. The junction had 1 base not matched to a gene; V was cut back by 0 bases and J by 2 bases. CDR1 is ENHRY and CDR2 is SYGVKD in the germline V gene. This CDR3 is 15 amino acids long. CDR3 amino acids: CAISESGQGAYEQYF. Written as DNA, the CDR3 is TGTGCCATCAGTGAGTCTGGACAGGGGGCCTACGAGCAGTACTTC.

The chain employs TRBV28 and TRBJ2-5; 14 nucleotides align to TRBD2. This CDR3 contains 18 residues. Germline CDR1 and CDR2: MDHEN and SYDVKM. With 5 bases clipped from V and 0 bases from J, the junction kept 8 bases outside the gene matches. CDR3 sequence reads: CASSEGTSGREYQETQYF. The CDR3 DNA sequence: TGTGCCAGCAGTGAGGGGACTAGCGGGAGAGAGTACCAAGAGACCCAGTACTTC.

The chain employs TRBV5-5 and TRBJ2-4, with TRBD2 identical over 7 bases. From germline, CDR1 is SGHKS and CDR2 YYEKEE (reference sequence). This CDR3 is built from 17 residues. Trimming removed 5 bases from V and 0 bases from J; junction bases left unmatched: 11. Here the CDR3 reads CASRGTGTKLAKNIQYF. The CDR3 DNA is TGTGCCAGCAGGGGTACCGGGACTAAACTAGCCAAAAACATTCAGTACTTC.

This chain uses TRBV7-2 with TRBJ2-5; no firm D call. The CDR3 is made up of 13 amino acids. Germline-derived CDR1 and CDR2 are SGHTA and FQGNSA. Trimming cost V 2 bases and J 5 bases, with 9 bases left between them. CDR3 loop: CASSLSYWETQYF. CDR3 nucleotide sequence: TGTGCCAGCAGCTTATCCTACTGGGAGACCCAGTACTTC.

This sequence joins TRBV28 and TRBJ1-5; 7 bases fit TRBD1. V gave up 6 bases and J gave up 3 bases; unmatched junction bases: 2. Germline V gives CDR1 MDHEN, CDR2 SYDVKM. The CDR3 runs to 13 residues. CDR3 DNA: TGTGCCAGCAGAACAGGGGTCAATCAGCCCCAGCATTTT. Translating it yields CASRTGVNQPQHF. Based on the CDR3 plus reference TRBV28 and TRBJ1-5, the full variable domain is DVKVTQSSRYLVKRTGEKVFLECVQDMDHENMFWYRQDPGLGLRLIYFSYDVKMKEKGDIPEGYSVSREKKERFSLILESASTNQTSMYLCASRTGVNQPQHFGDGTRLSIL.

This clone was seen just once. The chain couples TRBV7-3 to TRBJ2-2; the match to TRBD2 covers 8 bases. The CDR3 has 16 amino acids. J gave up 1 base and V 5 bases, and 6 bases lay outside the gene matches. Looked up from germline, CDR1 is SGHTA and CDR2 is FQGTGA. The chain's CDR3 is CASSPRGGLNTGELFF. The CDR3 DNA sequence: TGTGCCAGCAGCCCCCGGGGGGGGCTGAACACCGGGGAGCTGTTTTTT. The full variable domain, completed using reference TRBV7-3 and TRBJ2-2, is GAGVSQTPSNKVTEKGKYVELRCDPISGHTALYWYRQSLGQGPEFLIYFQGTGAADDSGLPNDRFFAVRPEGSVSTLKIQRTERGDSAVYLCASSPRGGLNTGELFFGEGSRLTVL.

The chain employs TRBV29-1 and TRBJ1-1; TRBD1 matches 9 bases. With V trimmed by 6 bases and J by 0 bases, 8 bases remained unmatched. Germline CDR1 and CDR2: SQVTM and ANQGSEA. This CDR3 comprises 15 residues. Here the CDR3 reads CSVVGTGFMNTEAFF. The CDR3 DNA sequence: TGCAGCGTCGTCGGGACAGGGTTCATGAACACTGAAGCTTTCTTT.

This clone showed up just a few times. The gene calls are TRBV6-2 or TRBV6-3 and TRBJ2-3; TRBD1 matches at 8 bases. V was pared by 2 bases and J by 3 bases, with 4 bases of the junction left unmatched. This CDR3 spans 15 amino acids. CDR1 is MNHEY and CDR2 is SVGEGT in the germline V gene. In nucleotides, the CDR3 is TGTGCCAGCAGTTACGACGACAGGGGAACAGATACGCAGTATTTT. Protein sequence: CASSYDDRGTDTQYF.

This chain connects TRBV5-1 to TRBJ2-2, with unresolved D. Between the trimmed V and J ends, which lost 4 bases and 0 bases, there was a span of 10 bases. The CDR3 is 15 residues long. Germline loops: CDR1 SGHRS, CDR2 YFSETQ. In DNA form, the CDR3 reads TGCGCCAGCAGCCCGCCGAGCACGAACACCGGGGAGCTGTTTTTT. It codes for CASSPPSTNTGELFF.

This rearrangement joins TRBV5-1 to TRBJ1-3; 7 bases match TRBD1. CDR3 length equals 15 residues. The junction had 2 bases not matched to a gene; V was cut back by 0 bases and J by 2 bases. From germline, CDR1 is SGHRS and CDR2 YFSETQ. In DNA form, the CDR3 reads TGCGCCAGCAGCTTGGACAGGGGCGCTGGAAACACCATATATTTT. Encoded protein: CASSLDRGAGNTIYF.

The rearrangement uses TRBV6-5 and TRBJ1-1; TRBD1 might be the D (5 bases). V was clipped by 6 bases and J by 4 bases, with 15 bases between them. The CDR3 is 14 residues long. The germline gives CDR1 MNHEY, CDR2 SVGAGI. The CDR3 DNA follows: TGTGCCAGCAGCCTCCTCCGAAGGGGCACTGAAGCTTTCTTT. It is translated as CASSLLRRGTEAFF.

The rearrangement uses TRBV7-3 and TRBJ2-3; 7 nucleotides line up with TRBD2. CDR3 size: 15 residues. From germline, CDR1 is SGHTA and CDR2 FQGTGA. With 0 bases clipped from V and 3 bases from J, the junction kept 3 bases outside the gene matches. CDR3 amino acids: CASSLTVGGTDTQYF. CDR3 nucleotides: TGTGCCAGCAGCTTAACGGTGGGAGGGACAGATACGCAGTATTTT.

The chain uses TRBV7-2 and TRBJ2-1; D uncertain. This CDR3 has 14 amino acids. Germline CDR1 is SGHTA and CDR2 is FQGNSA. V lost 0 bases and J 10 bases, leaving 13 bases between the germline ends. The CDR3 loop is CASSLALGSSEQFF. CDR3 bases: TGTGCCAGCAGCTTAGCGCTGGGTAGTAGCGAGCAGTTCTTC.

This clone was seen only once. The chain has TRBV19 and TRBJ1-2, with D possibly TRBD1 on 6 matching bases. The germline V and J ends were trimmed by 3 bases and 8 bases, with 19 bases remaining between them. The CDR3 runs 15 residues. Germline CDR1 is LNHDA and CDR2 is SQIVND (reference sequence). CDR3 DNA: TGTGCCAGTAGTATTGGTTGGCAGGGGTTTCGCGGCTACACCTTC. Residues: CASSIGWQGFRGYTF.

The J gene is TRBJ1-3, the V gene TRBV29-1; D remains unclear. Germline assignment: CDR1 SQVTM and CDR2 ANQGSEA. V lost 4 bases, J lost 0 bases, and 13 bases lay in between. This CDR3 comprises 15 residues. DNA for the CDR3: TGCAGCGTTGTGGAGGGTTACCGCTCTGGAAACACCATATATTTT. Amino acids: CSVVEGYRSGNTIYF.

The chain links TRBV5-5 to TRBJ2-7, with 12 bases lining up with TRBD1. The CDR3 extends over 16 amino acids. The J segment lost 5 bases and the V segment lost 0 bases, leaving 6 bases of the junction unmatched. Germline assignment: CDR1 SGHKS and CDR2 YYEKEE (reference sequence). CDR3 bases: TGTGCCAGCAGCTTGGCCGGGACAGGGGGCTACCACGAGCAGTACTTC. This encodes CASSLAGTGGYHEQYF.

The chain employs TRBV6-6 and TRBJ2-3, with no clear D. This CDR3 spans 15 amino acids. The V gene lost 2 bases and the J gene lost 0 bases, with 9 bases spanning the gap. Germline values: CDR1 MNHNY, CDR2 SVGAGI (reference sequence). Here the CDR3 DNA reads TGTGCCAGCAGTTACCAGAGCGCTAGCACAGATACGCAGTATTTT. This gives the protein CASSYQSASTDTQYF.

The rearrangement uses TRBV4-1 and TRBJ2-5; the D gene is possibly TRBD2 (6 bases). This CDR3 spans 14 amino acids. The germline gives CDR1 MGHRA, CDR2 YSYEKL. The V gene lost 1 base and the J gene lost 4 bases, with 10 bases spanning the gap. The CDR3 nucleotides are TGCGCCAGCAGCCAAGCGGGAGTGGGAGAGACCCAGTACTTC. Amino acid sequence: CASSQAGVGETQYF.

V gene TRBV4-2 combines with J gene TRBJ1-5, with 8 nucleotides matching TRBD1. Per the germline V gene, CDR1 is LGHNA and CDR2 is YNFKEQ. This CDR3 has 16 residues. The V gene end was trimmed by 0 bases and the J gene end by 4 bases; junction bases not matched to a gene: 5. The CDR3 spells CASSQEIQGANQPQHF. The CDR3 DNA sequence: TGTGCCAGCAGCCAAGAGATTCAGGGGGCGAATCAGCCCCAGCATTTT.

This clone showed up just a few times. J is TRBJ1-1 and V is TRBV9; the D gene is possibly TRBD1 (6 bases). Germline V lookup: CDR1 SGDLS, CDR2 YYNGEE. The CDR3 sequence is 12 residues long. The V and J ends lost 3 bases and 7 bases respectively, with 10 bases between them. DNA of the CDR3: TGTGCCAGCAGCGGGTTACAGGGTGAAGCTTTCTTT. This gives the protein CASSGLQGEAFF.

The V and J genes are TRBV24-1 and TRBJ1-1; maybe TRBD1 (5 bases). Trimming left V 0 bases short and J 8 bases short, with 9 bases between. Germline CDR1 KGHDR, CDR2 SFDVKD. The CDR3 consists of 13 residues. The DNA for the CDR3 is TGTGCCACCAGTGATTTGCGGGGGGTCGAAGCTTTCTTT. It specifies CATSDLRGVEAFF.